This paragraph reports one T cell receptor beta chain. Its antigen is unknown. This entry is derived from a study of CD8 T cells in ankylosing spondylitis. Study-level results: Prior literature has documented some motif variants in synovial fluid and blood from reactive arthritis. Within ankylosing spondylitis blood, a TCR beta motif made up of under 10 highly homologous variants appeared to be characteristic.

Quantitative 5'-RACE was performed with molecular barcodes, and it yielded the TCR beta libraries. TCRdb recomputed calls from the 5' RACE reads with MiXCR, one row per CDR3 protein. Counted here are some 240,000 distinct CDR3 sequences, 6% to 8.5% occurring once; the ten biggest clones make up approximately 14%. The CDR3 totals 11 residues. From germline, CDR1 is MNHEY and CDR2 SMNVEV (reference sequence). Trimming left V 7 bases short and J 5 bases short, with 9 bases between. The sequenced sample consisted of blood, either unsorted or a sorted T cell fraction (not recorded which). The receptor was derived from a male donor with ankylosing spondylitis. The chain couples TRBV27 to TRBJ2-7; D possibly corresponds to TRBD1 (6 bases). Here the CDR3 DNA reads TGTGCCAGCACAACAGGGAACGAGCAGTACTTC. Translating it yields CASTTGNEQYF.